This T cell receptor beta chain was recovered during a study of shared clonotypes between healthy human individuals. Study as a whole: Those who served as donors were two women and a few men between the ages of 18 and 49.

Germline V gene data show CDR1 as MDHEN and CDR2 as SYDVKM. This CDR3 region has 17 residues. Trimming took 7 bases from V and 0 from J, leaving 19 bases between them. Genomic DNA belonging to each subset was distributed in equal measure over several immunoSEQ plates. Using immunoSEQ multiplex PCR, the repertoire was profiled, and TCRdb retains in-frame clones only, with some absent. There are some 2 million clones in the sample; around 96% occur only once, and 0.9% to 1.3% lies in the top ten. As concerns this clone: Its specificity is not known.

Findings and caveats of the study: Owing to a small donor count, the genetic and exposure-history diversity represented was limited. It was anticipated that sequencing depth would influence how many clonotypes donors shared.

Naivety among CD8 cells was defined by CD45RO negativity and positive CCR7 selection, thereby excluding terminally differentiated effector memory CD45RA+ cells. The sample taken for sequencing was naive CD8+ T cells sorted from blood. This TCR came from a man between 18 and 29 years old in good health. This rearrangement joins TRBV28 to TRBJ1-5; possibly TRBD1 for D (6 bases). In DNA form, the CDR3 reads TGTGCCAGCAACCTCCGGGGGCAGCCTTATAGCAATCAGCCCCAGCATTTT. As protein: CASNLRGQPYSNQPQHF.